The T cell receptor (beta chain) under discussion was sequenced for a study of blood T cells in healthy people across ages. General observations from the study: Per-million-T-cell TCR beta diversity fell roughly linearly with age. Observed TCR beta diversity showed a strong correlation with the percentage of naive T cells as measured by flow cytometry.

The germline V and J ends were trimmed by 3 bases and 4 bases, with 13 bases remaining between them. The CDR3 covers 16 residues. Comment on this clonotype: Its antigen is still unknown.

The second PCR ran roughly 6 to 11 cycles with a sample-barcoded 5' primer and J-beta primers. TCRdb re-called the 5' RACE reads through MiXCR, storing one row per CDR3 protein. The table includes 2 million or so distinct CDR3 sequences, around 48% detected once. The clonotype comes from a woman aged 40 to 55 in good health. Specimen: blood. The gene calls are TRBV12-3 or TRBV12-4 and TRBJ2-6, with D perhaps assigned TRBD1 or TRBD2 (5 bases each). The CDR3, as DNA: TGTGCCAGCAGTTTTTGGGTCGGGGCAGGGGCCAACGTCCTGACTTTC. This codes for CASSFWVGAGANVLTF.